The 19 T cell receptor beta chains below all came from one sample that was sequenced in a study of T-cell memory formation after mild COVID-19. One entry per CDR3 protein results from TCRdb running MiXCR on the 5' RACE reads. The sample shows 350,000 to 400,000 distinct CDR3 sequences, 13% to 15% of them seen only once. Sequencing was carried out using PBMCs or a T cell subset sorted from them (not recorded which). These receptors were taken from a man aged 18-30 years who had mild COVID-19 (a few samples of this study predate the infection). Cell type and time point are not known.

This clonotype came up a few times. The CDR3 DNA reads TGTGCCAGCAGCGTAGACCCGACAGGGTTATACTCTGGAAACACCATATATTTT. Residues: CASSVDPTGLYSGNTIYF. V is TRBV9 and J is TRBJ1-3, with 7 nucleotides matching TRBD1. V shed 0 bases, J shed 0 bases, and the junction held 9 bases outside the gene matches. Germline V gene sequence: CDR1 SGDLS, CDR2 YYNGEE. The CDR3 length is 18 residues.

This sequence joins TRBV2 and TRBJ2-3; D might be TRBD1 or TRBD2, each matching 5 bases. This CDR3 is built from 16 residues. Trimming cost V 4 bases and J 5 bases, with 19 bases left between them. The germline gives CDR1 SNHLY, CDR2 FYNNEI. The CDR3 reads CASSVNPGTPGDTQYF. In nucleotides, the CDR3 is TGTGCCAGCAGTGTCAACCCCGGGACGCCCGGAGATACGCAGTATTTT. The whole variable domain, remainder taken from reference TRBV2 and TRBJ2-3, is EPEVTQTPSHQVTQMGQEVILRCVPISNHLYFYWYRQILGQKVEFLVSFYNNEISEKSEIFDDQFSVERPDGSNFTLKIRSTKLEDSAMYFCASSVNPGTPGDTQYFGPGTRLTVL.

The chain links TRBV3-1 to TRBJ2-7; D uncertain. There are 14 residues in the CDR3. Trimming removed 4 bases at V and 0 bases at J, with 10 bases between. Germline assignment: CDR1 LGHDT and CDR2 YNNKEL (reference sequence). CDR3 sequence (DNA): TGTGCCAGCAGCCCGACCTCATCCTCCTACGAGCAGTACTTC. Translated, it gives CASSPTSSSYEQYF.

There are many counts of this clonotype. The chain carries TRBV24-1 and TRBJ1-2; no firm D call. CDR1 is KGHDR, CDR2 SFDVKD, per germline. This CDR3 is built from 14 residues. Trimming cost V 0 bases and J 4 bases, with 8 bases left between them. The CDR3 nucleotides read TGTGCCACCAGTGATTTGGATATGGGCTATGGCTACACCTTC. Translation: CATSDLDMGYGYTF.

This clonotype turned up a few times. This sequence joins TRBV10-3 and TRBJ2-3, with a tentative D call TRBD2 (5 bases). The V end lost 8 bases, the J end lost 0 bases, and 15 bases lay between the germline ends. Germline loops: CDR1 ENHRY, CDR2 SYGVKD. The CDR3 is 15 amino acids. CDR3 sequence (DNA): TGTGCCATCTCGGTACTCCGGGATAGCACAGATACGCAGTATTTT. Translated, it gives CAISVLRDSTDTQYF.

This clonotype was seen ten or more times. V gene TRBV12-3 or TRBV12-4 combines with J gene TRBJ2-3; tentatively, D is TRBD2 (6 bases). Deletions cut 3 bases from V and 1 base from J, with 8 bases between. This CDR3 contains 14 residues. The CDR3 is CASSLGLGTDTQYF. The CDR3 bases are TGTGCCAGCAGTTTGGGACTGGGCACAGATACGCAGTATTTT.

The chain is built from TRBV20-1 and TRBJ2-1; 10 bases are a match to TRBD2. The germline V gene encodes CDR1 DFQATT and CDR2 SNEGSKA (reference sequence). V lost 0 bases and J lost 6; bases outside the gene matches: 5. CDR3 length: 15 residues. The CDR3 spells CSARDPAGGRNEQFF. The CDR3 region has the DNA TGCAGTGCTAGAGATCCAGCGGGGGGGCGCAATGAGCAGTTCTTC.

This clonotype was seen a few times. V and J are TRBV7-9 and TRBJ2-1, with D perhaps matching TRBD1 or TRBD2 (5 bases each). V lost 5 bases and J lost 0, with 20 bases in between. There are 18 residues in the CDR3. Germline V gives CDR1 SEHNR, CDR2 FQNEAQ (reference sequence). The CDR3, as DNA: TGTGCCAGCAGCGTGAAGTTTAGGGACCGAAGCTCCTACAATGAGCAGTTCTTC. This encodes CASSVKFRDRSSYNEQFF.

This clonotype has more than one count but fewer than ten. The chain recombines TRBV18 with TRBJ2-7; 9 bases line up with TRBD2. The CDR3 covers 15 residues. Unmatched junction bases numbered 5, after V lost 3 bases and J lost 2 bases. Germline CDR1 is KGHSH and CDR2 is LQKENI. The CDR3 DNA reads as TGTGCCAGCTCACCTGTGGCGGGGGGGACCTACGAGCAGTACGTC. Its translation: CASSPVAGGTYEQYV.

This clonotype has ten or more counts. CDR3 loop: CASSTGTGGTDTQYF. The CDR3 nucleotides read TGCGCCAGCAGCACAGGGACAGGGGGCACAGATACGCAGTATTTT. This rearrangement joins TRBV5-1 to TRBJ2-3, with TRBD1 matching 10 bases. CDR3 length equals 15 residues. Losses at the gene ends were 4 bases for V and 1 base for J; bases not matched to a gene: 3. CDR1 is SGHRS and CDR2 is YFSETQ in the germline V gene.

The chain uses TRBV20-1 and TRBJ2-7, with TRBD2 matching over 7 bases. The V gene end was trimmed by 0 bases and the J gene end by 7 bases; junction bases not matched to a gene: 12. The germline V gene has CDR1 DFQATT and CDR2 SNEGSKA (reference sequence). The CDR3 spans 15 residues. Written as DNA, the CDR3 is TGCAGTGCTAGAGAATTGGCGGGAGTCTTGTGGGAGCAGTACGTC. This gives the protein CSARELAGVLWEQYV.

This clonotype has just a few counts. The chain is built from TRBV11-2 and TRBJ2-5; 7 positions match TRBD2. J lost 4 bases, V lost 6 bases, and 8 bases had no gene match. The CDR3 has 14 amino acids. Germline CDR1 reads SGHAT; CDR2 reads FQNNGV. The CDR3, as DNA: TGTGCCAGCAGTTCATTCGGGAGGACAGAGACCCAGTACTTC. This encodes CASSSFGRTETQYF.

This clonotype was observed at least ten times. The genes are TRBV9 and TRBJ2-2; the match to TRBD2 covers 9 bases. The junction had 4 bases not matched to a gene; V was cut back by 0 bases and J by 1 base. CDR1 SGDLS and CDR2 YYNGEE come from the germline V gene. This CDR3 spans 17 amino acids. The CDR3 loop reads CASSVGELAGNTGELFF. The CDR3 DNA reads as TGTGCCAGCAGCGTAGGCGAACTAGCGGGGAACACCGGGGAGCTGTTTTTT.

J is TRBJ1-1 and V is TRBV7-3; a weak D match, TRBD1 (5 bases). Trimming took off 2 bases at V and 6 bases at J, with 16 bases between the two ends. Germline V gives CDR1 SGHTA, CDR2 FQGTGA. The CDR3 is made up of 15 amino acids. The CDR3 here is CASSLGTLGGSEAFF. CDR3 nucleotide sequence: TGTGCCAGCAGCTTAGGGACGCTGGGGGGGTCTGAAGCTTTCTTT.

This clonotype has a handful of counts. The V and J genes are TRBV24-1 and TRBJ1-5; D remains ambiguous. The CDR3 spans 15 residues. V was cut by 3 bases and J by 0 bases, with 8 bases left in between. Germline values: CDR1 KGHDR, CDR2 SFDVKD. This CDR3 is CATSDPRVSNQPQHF. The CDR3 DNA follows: TGTGCCACCAGTGATCCCCGGGTTAGCAATCAGCCCCAGCATTTT.

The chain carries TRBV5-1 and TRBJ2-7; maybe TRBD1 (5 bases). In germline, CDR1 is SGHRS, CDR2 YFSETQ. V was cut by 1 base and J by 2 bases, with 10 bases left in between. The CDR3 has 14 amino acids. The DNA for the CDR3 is TGCGCCAGCAGCTTGAAAGGGGCCCCCTACGAGCAGTACTTC. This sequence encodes CASSLKGAPYEQYF.

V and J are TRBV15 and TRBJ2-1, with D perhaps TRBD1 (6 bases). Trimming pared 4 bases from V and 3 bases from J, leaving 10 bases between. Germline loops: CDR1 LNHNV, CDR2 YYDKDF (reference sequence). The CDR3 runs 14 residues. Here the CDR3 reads CATSTWTDYNEQFF. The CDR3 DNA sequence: TGTGCCACCAGCACGTGGACAGACTACAATGAGCAGTTCTTC.

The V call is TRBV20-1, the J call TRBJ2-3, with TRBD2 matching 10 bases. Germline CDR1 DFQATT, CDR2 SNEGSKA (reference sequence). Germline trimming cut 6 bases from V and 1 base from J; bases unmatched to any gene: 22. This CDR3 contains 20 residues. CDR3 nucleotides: TGCAGTGCGGGGGGCGCGGTAGCGGGGGGTCAACGGGTTGGCACAGATACGCAGTATTTT. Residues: CSAGGAVAGGQRVGTDTQYF.

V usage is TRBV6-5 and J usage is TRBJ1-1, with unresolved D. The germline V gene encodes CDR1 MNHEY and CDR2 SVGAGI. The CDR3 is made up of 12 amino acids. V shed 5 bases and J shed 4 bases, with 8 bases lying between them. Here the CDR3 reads CASSAGSTEAFF. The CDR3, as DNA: TGTGCCAGCAGTGCCGGGAGCACTGAAGCTTTCTTT.